These 29 T cell receptor beta chains were all obtained from the same sample, sequenced in a study of breast tumors, draining lymph nodes, adjacent tissues. TCRdb re-called the multiplex PCR reads with MiXCR, one entry per CDR3 protein. The table includes 200,000 to 300,000 distinct CDR3 sequences, over 30% detected once. Breast cancer patients provided tissue from their axillary draining lymph nodes. The sequenced sample consisted of axillary lymph node tissue. Source of these receptors: a female donor with breast cancer. Some clones in this sample may be carry-over from other donors' samples.

This clonotype was recorded many times. The chain couples TRBV20-1 to TRBJ2-3; D ambiguous. CDR3 length: 11 amino acids. Germline lookup yields CDR1 DFQATT and CDR2 SNEGSKA (reference sequence). V dropped 0 bases and J dropped 3 bases, with 1 base sitting between them. The CDR3 coding sequence is TGCAGTGCTAGAGAGACAGATACGCAGTATTTT. This gives the protein CSARETDTQYF.

The chain employs TRBV11-3 and TRBJ2-2; TRBD1 agrees at 9 bases. The CDR3 consists of 15 residues. V lost 5 bases and J lost 5; bases outside the gene matches: 6. Germline V gene sequence: CDR1 SGHNT, CDR2 YENEEA. The CDR3 loop reads CASSPRTGVTGELFF. CDR3 DNA: TGTGCCAGCAGCCCTAGGACAGGGGTTACCGGGGAGCTGTTTTTT.

As for this clonotype: The junction does not match germline at one end; this may be a read error. This sequence joins TRBV3-1 and TRBJ1-3; D is unclear. Germline V gene lookup returns CDR1 LGHDT and CDR2 YNNKEL (reference sequence). The CDR3 has 14 residues. CDR3 DNA: TGTGCCAGCAGCCAACAGGCCTCTGGAAACACCCTATATTTT. This sequence encodes CASSQQASGNTLYF.

As regards this clonotype: Possible read error: a much larger clone is one base away. The chain combines TRBV4-2 with TRBJ2-1, with D unresolved. Per germline, CDR1 LGHNA and CDR2 YNFKEQ. The length of the CDR3 is 16 residues. Here the CDR3 reads CASNQERRKSYNEQFF. The CDR3 DNA is TGTGCCAGCAACCAAGAAAGAAGGAAGTCATACAATGAGCAGTTCTTC.

Remarks on this clonotype: This may be a read error, as it is one base from a much larger clone. V gene TRBV7-2 combines with J gene TRBJ2-5; 9 positions agree with TRBD2. CDR3 size: 17 residues. Per the germline V gene, CDR1 is SGHTA and CDR2 is FQGNSA. V shed 2 bases, J shed 9 bases, and the junction held 16 bases outside the gene matches. The CDR3 DNA is TGTGCCAGCAGCTTATCTGGCGGGAGGGGCAATTCAGGGCCCCAGTACTTC. It codes for CASSLSGGRGNSGPQYF.

Ten or more counts support this clonotype. The chain has TRBV29-1 and TRBJ2-3, with D possibly matching TRBD2 (7 bases). CDR1 and CDR2 from the germline V gene are SQVTM and ANQGSEA. With 1 base removed from V and 5 bases from J, the gap between germline ends came to 13 bases. This CDR3 comprises 14 residues. CDR3 coding DNA: TGCAGCGTTGAAGGGGGGGGGGCCGGAGATACGCAGTATTTT. As protein: CSVEGGGAGDTQYF.

Worth noting for this clonotype: A much larger clonotype is one base distant, so this may be a read error. This is likely a read error, given that the CDR3 carries no conserved phenylalanine or tryptophan at its end. The CDR3 protein is CSARGGGYTS. The CDR3 DNA is TGCAGTGCCAGAGGCGGCGGCTACACCTCC. V is TRBV20-1 and J is TRBJ1-2; D unresolved. From germline, CDR1 is DFQATT and CDR2 SNEGSKA (reference sequence). This CDR3 is built from 10 residues.

This clonotype was observed many times. The chain combines TRBV29-1 with TRBJ2-2, with TRBD1 matching over 12 bases. The CDR3 extends over 14 amino acids. J gave up 3 bases and V 7 bases, and 3 bases lay outside the gene matches. Germline loops: CDR1 SQVTM, CDR2 ANQGSEA. CDR3 sequence (DNA): TGCAGCGGGGGACAGGGGGCGGACACCGGGGAGCTGTTTTTT. Residues: CSGGQGADTGELFF.

This clonotype occurred many times. The CDR3: CASSYSGSAADTQYF. The CDR3 region has the DNA TGTGCCAGCAGTTACTCCGGAAGTGCCGCAGATACGCAGTATTTT. The rearrangement uses TRBV6-2 or TRBV6-3 and TRBJ2-3; D not certain. In germline, CDR1 is MNHEY, CDR2 SVGEGT. Deletions cut 0 bases from V and 4 bases from J, with 11 bases between. CDR3 length: 15 amino acids.

This clonotype was counted ten times or more. This chain uses TRBV30 with TRBJ1-5; D unclear. CDR3 length: 13 residues. V gave up 2 bases and J gave up 3 bases, with 8 bases separating them. Germline loops: CDR1 GTSNPN, CDR2 SVGIG (reference sequence). CDR3 amino acids: CAWSQADNQPQHF. The CDR3, as DNA: TGTGCCTGGAGTCAGGCAGACAATCAGCCCCAGCATTTT. The full variable domain, in which reference TRBV30 and TRBJ1-5 provide the parts outside the CDR3, is SQTIHQWPATLVQPVGSPLSLECTVEGTSNPNLYWYRQAAGRGLQLLFYSVGIGQISSEVPQNLSASRPQDRQFILSSKKLLLSDSGFYLCAWSQADNQPQHFGDGTRLSIL.

This clonotype was counted between two and nine times. The chain employs TRBV6-2 or TRBV6-3 and TRBJ2-7; D unclear. The CDR3 extends over 14 amino acids. V lost 1 base and J 1 base, leaving 8 bases between the germline ends. Per the germline V gene, CDR1 is MNHEY and CDR2 is SVGEGT. The CDR3 is CASSYFASSYEQYF. CDR3 nucleotides: TGTGCCAGCAGTTACTTCGCCAGTTCCTACGAGCAGTACTTC.

Details on this clonotype: Mismatch with germline at one junction end may stem from a read error. CDR3 bases: TGCGCCAGCAGTTCATGGACGGGCTCCTATAATTCACCCCTCCACTTT. Translated, it gives CASSSWTGSYNSPLHF. The chain couples TRBV2 to TRBJ1-6; D uncertain. Germline assignment: CDR1 SNHLY and CDR2 FYNNEI. This CDR3 region has 16 residues.

The table lists this clonotype with many counts. V usage is TRBV29-1 and J usage is TRBJ2-7; the D gene is possibly TRBD2 (6 bases). The CDR3 totals 12 residues. Germline loops: CDR1 SQVTM, CDR2 ANQGSEA. V lost 7 bases and J 7 bases, leaving 17 bases between the germline ends. The CDR3 nucleotides are TGCAGCGGCGGGACTGGAGAATCAGAGCAGTACTTC. It yields the protein CSGGTGESEQYF.

This clonotype was seen many times. The CDR3 DNA follows: TGTGCCAGCAGCGCTCTCAGGGGCCCAAATGAGCAGTTCTTC. Protein sequence: CASSALRGPNEQFF. This chain joins TRBV7-9 and TRBJ2-1; D possibly corresponds to TRBD1 (6 bases). Germline assignment: CDR1 SEHNR and CDR2 FQNEAQ (reference sequence). The CDR3 runs to 14 residues. V was clipped by 5 bases and J by 7 bases, with 15 bases between them.

The count of this clonotype is one. This may be a read error: a much more frequent sequence differs by one nucleotide. The DNA is omitted, as the CDR3 cannot be located on it reliably, and the CDR3 follows TCRdb's listing. The chain combines TRBV12-5 with TRBJ1-5. Per germline, CDR1 LGHNT and CDR2 FRNRAP. Ends included, the CDR3 has 16 residues. CDR3 region: CASGLEREGGNQPQHF.

This clonotype was picked up many times. The V gene is TRBV5-8, the J gene TRBJ2-7; 8 positions match TRBD2. Per the germline V gene, CDR1 is SGHTS and CDR2 is YDEGEE. This CDR3 comprises 16 residues. Germline trimming cut 4 bases from V and 2 bases from J; bases unmatched to any gene: 11. The DNA of the CDR3 is TGTGCCAGCAGCGCCCCTACTAGCGGAGGAACCTACGAGCAGTACTTC. This gives the protein CASSAPTSGGTYEQYF.

This clonotype was seen repeatedly, ten times or more. This chain joins TRBV24-1 and TRBJ2-1; a possible D gene is TRBD2 (6 bases). Trimming shortened V by 0 bases and J by 5 bases, and 16 bases separated the two germline ends. In germline, CDR1 is KGHDR, CDR2 SFDVKD. CDR3 size: 17 residues. As DNA, the CDR3 is TGTGCCACCAGTGATTTGGGGGCGACTAGTAGTAACAATGAGCAGTTCTTC. Its protein product is CATSDLGATSSNNEQFF.

Many counts were recorded for this clonotype. The chain is built from TRBV20-1 and TRBJ2-1, with TRBD2 matching 8 bases. With V trimmed by 3 bases and J by 2 bases, 6 bases remained unmatched. The V gene's germline CDR1 is DFQATT and CDR2 SNEGSKA (reference sequence). The length of the CDR3 is 15 residues. The CDR3 sequence: CSARSYGRAYNEQFF. CDR3 nucleotides: TGCAGTGCTAGGTCTTACGGGAGGGCCTACAATGAGCAGTTCTTC.

Ten or more counts support this clonotype. The J gene is TRBJ2-7, the V gene TRBV20-1; D gene ambiguous. This CDR3 spans 11 amino acids. V gave up 6 bases and J gave up 4 bases, with 10 bases separating them. Per the germline V gene, CDR1 is DFQATT and CDR2 is SNEGSKA (reference sequence). The CDR3 sequence is CSAGFIYEQYF. The CDR3 nucleotides read TGCAGTGCAGGGTTCATTTACGAGCAGTACTTC.

The gene calls are TRBV19 and TRBJ2-7; 7 bases map to TRBD1. CDR3 length: 14 amino acids. The V gene end was trimmed by 5 bases and the J gene end by 2 bases; junction bases not matched to a gene: 6. Germline CDR1 LNHDA, CDR2 SQIVND (reference sequence). CDR3 bases: TGTGCCAGTAGTCCTTACAGGGGCACCTACGAGCAGTACTTC. Protein product: CASSPYRGTYEQYF.

This clonotype was counted ten times or more. The V gene is TRBV7-2, the J gene TRBJ2-1; 7 positions match TRBD2. V dropped 1 base and J dropped 4; count of bases not matched to a gene: 4. Looked up from germline, CDR1 is SGHTA and CDR2 is FQGNSA. The CDR3 is 15 residues long. In DNA form, the CDR3 reads TGTGCCAGCAGCTTAGTGGGAGGGTCTTACAATGAGCAGTTCTTC. Its translation: CASSLVGGSYNEQFF.

Ten or more counts support this clonotype. The chain recombines TRBV5-1 with TRBJ2-1; D possibly corresponds to TRBD1 (5 bases). The CDR3 totals 15 residues. The germline CDR1 and CDR2 sequences are SGHRS and YFSETQ. V dropped 0 bases and J dropped 5 bases, with 12 bases sitting between them. The CDR3 DNA is TGCGCCAGCAGCTTGGGGTGGGGCACAAACAATGAGCAGTTCTTC. It specifies CASSLGWGTNNEQFF.

This clonotype appeared a few times. This chain links TRBV6-1 with TRBJ1-2, with D perhaps TRBD1 (6 bases). The germline CDR1 and CDR2 sequences are MNHNS and SASEGT. The length of the CDR3 is 15 residues. V lost 7 bases and J lost 4, with 19 bases in between. The CDR3: CASIGGWGATYGYTF. DNA for the CDR3: TGTGCCAGCATAGGGGGTTGGGGGGCGACCTATGGCTACACCTTC.

This clonotype was observed a handful of times. The chain joins TRBV13 to TRBJ2-2; D ambiguous. CDR1 and CDR2 from the germline V gene are PRHDT and FYEKMQ (reference sequence). V was trimmed by 6 bases and J by 3 bases, leaving 5 bases between them. CDR3 length: 12 amino acids. The CDR3 nucleotides read TGTGCCAGCAGAGGTCACACCGGGGAGCTGTTTTTT. Its translation: CASRGHTGELFF.

This chain links TRBV6-5 with TRBJ2-1; D perhaps matches TRBD1 (6 bases). V was trimmed by 6 bases and J by 6 bases, leaving 18 bases between them. The CDR3 sequence is 15 residues long. Germline loops: CDR1 MNHEY, CDR2 SVGAGI. The CDR3 sequence is CASSPEGGILNEQFF. The CDR3 coding sequence is TGTGCCAGCAGCCCAGAAGGGGGAATCCTCAATGAGCAGTTCTTC.

The chain joins TRBV11-2 to TRBJ2-1, with D perhaps being TRBD1 or TRBD2 (5 bases each). With 2 bases removed from V and 15 bases from J, the gap between germline ends came to 11 bases. The CDR3 loop spans 11 amino acids. Germline-derived CDR1 and CDR2 are SGHAT and FQNNGV. CDR3 protein: CASSLLEGPFF. CDR3 sequence (DNA): TGTGCCAGCAGCTTACTTGAGGGGCCGTTCTTC.

Notes on this clonotype: A much larger clonotype is one base distant, so this may be a read error. V is TRBV20-1 and J is TRBJ2-7; 10 bases fit TRBD2. The CDR3 has 15 residues. Germline V CDR1 and CDR2: DFQATT, SNEGSKA (reference sequence). CDR3 in amino acids: CSALERTSGLREQHF. CDR3 nucleotides: TGCAGTGCCCTGGAGAGGACTAGCGGCCTACGGGAGCAGCACTTC.

This chain joins TRBV4-3 and TRBJ2-5; 11 bases line up with TRBD2. Germline V gene sequence: CDR1 LGHNA, CDR2 YSLEER. Trimming at V came to 1 base and at J to 1 base, leaving 2 bases not matched to a gene. This CDR3 is built from 16 residues. The CDR3, as DNA: TGCGCCAGCAGCCAAGCGGGACTAGCGGCCCAAGAGACCCAGTACTTC. This gives the protein CASSQAGLAAQETQYF.

As regards this clonotype: A much larger clone is a single base away; this may be a read error. This chain joins TRBV5-5 and TRBJ2-2; 9 bases align to TRBD2. Per germline, CDR1 SGHKS and CDR2 YYEKEE (reference sequence). V shed 6 bases and J 1 base; nucleotides not matched to a gene: 7. The CDR3 extends over 16 amino acids. CDR3 nucleotides: TGTGCCAGCAACTTAGGACTAGCGAAGAACACCGGGGAGCTGTTTTTT. Amino acids: CASNLGLAKNTGELFF.